The 24 T cell receptor beta chains below come from one sample, sequenced in a study of Ad26.COV2.S vaccination and SARS-CoV-2 variants. Profiled with immunoSEQ multiplex PCR; TCRdb holds only in-frame clones, not every one. The profile shows fewer than 300,000 clones, about 89% of them singletons. Specified treatment: some 20 received Ad26.COV2.S at low or high dose, single or two shots; several received placebo; per-sample allocation not given. At day 63 after the first vaccine or placebo injection, samples were drawn. The specimen was peripheral blood, collected in a trial of Ad26.COV2.S vaccine versus placebo. These TCRs come from a person between 18 and 65 years old who received the Ad26.COV2.S COVID-19 vaccine or a placebo.

The chain links TRBV7-2 to TRBJ1-5; maybe TRBD1 (6 bases). The germline V and J ends were trimmed by 0 bases and 4 bases, with 13 bases remaining between them. This CDR3 comprises 16 residues. Germline V gene sequence: CDR1 SGHTA, CDR2 FQGNSA. DNA for the CDR3: TGTGCCAGCAGCTTAGCAGGGACACAGTCTAATCAGCCCCAGCATTTT. It codes for CASSLAGTQSNQPQHF. Based on the CDR3 plus reference TRBV7-2 and TRBJ1-5, the full variable domain is GAGVSQSPSNKVTEKGKDVELRCDPISGHTALYWYRQSLGQGLEFLIYFQGNSAPDKSGLPSDRFSAERTGGSVSTLTIQRTQQEDSAVYLCASSLAGTQSNQPQHFGDGTRLSIL.

The J gene is TRBJ2-1, the V gene TRBV7-2, with D possibly being TRBD1 (5 bases). In germline, CDR1 is SGHTA, CDR2 FQGNSA. V was clipped by 5 bases and J by 8 bases, with 16 bases between them. The CDR3 is made up of 14 amino acids. CDR3 sequence reads: CASSLPGKVDEQFF. DNA of the CDR3: TGTGCCAGCAGCCTTCCAGGGAAGGTCGATGAGCAGTTCTTC.

The V and J genes are TRBV9 and TRBJ1-2; D unclear. This CDR3 has 15 residues. Trimming removed 0 bases at V and 0 bases at J, with 9 bases between. CDR1 and CDR2 from the germline V gene are SGDLS and YYNGEE. As DNA, the CDR3 is TGTGCCAGCAGCGTAGACGGCCGTTCTAACTATGGCTACACCTTC. This translates into CASSVDGRSNYGYTF.

Remarks on this clone: The sample carries other DNA sequences with the same CDR3. The chain combines TRBV6-5 with TRBJ1-5, with D possibly being TRBD1 (5 bases). The CDR3 contains 14 residues. Trimming shortened V by 5 bases and J by 0 bases, and 8 bases separated the two germline ends. CDR1 is MNHEY and CDR2 is SVGAGI in the germline V gene. CDR3: CASSPQGSNQPQHF. The CDR3 coding sequence is TGTGCCAGCAGTCCCCAGGGTAGCAATCAGCCCCAGCATTTT.

V gene TRBV7-6 combines with J gene TRBJ1-3, with 9 nucleotides matching TRBD1. After removal of 5 bases from V and 4 bases from J, the junction contained 3 bases not matched to a gene. CDR1 and CDR2 (germline): SGHVS, FNYEAQ. The CDR3 runs to 14 residues. The CDR3 loop reads CASSLGQGGNTIYF. The CDR3 bases are TGTGCCAGCAGCCTCGGACAGGGGGGAAACACCATATATTTT. Combining the CDR3 with reference TRBV7-6 and TRBJ1-3 gives the whole variable domain GAGVSQSPRYKVTKRGQDVALRCDPISGHVSLYWYRQALGQGPEFLTYFNYEAQQDKSGLPNDRFSAERPEGSISTLTIQRTEQRDSAMYRCASSLGQGGNTIYFGEGSWLTVV.

V gene TRBV11-3 combines with J gene TRBJ2-3; no firm D call. Trimming removed 0 bases from V and 3 bases from J, with 7 bases in between. The CDR3 spans 14 residues. The germline CDR1 and CDR2 sequences are SGHNT and YENEEA. The CDR3 spells CASSLDPKTDTQYF. CDR3 sequence (DNA): TGTGCCAGCAGCTTAGATCCGAAGACAGATACGCAGTATTTT.

V is TRBV10-3 and J is TRBJ1-1; D unclear. Germline assignment: CDR1 ENHRY and CDR2 SYGVKD. Trimming cost V 3 bases and J 0 bases, with 11 bases left between them. The CDR3 runs to 15 residues. This chain's CDR3 is CAISDTDHLNTEAFF. CDR3 DNA: TGTGCCATCAGTGACACGGACCATTTGAACACTGAAGCTTTCTTT.

The rearrangement uses TRBV7-3 and TRBJ1-4, with 7 bases identical to TRBD1. The germline V gene has CDR1 SGHTA and CDR2 FQGTGA. This CDR3 region has 13 residues. The J segment lost 7 bases and the V segment lost 5 bases, leaving 4 bases of the junction unmatched. The CDR3 DNA reads TGTGCCAGCAGCGAAACAGGGGCTGAAAAACTGTTTTTT. Protein product: CASSETGAEKLFF. Drawing the rest from reference TRBV7-3 and TRBJ1-4, the complete variable domain is GAGVSQTPSNKVTEKGKYVELRCDPISGHTALYWYRQSLGQGPEFLIYFQGTGAADDSGLPNDRFFAVRPEGSVSTLKIQRTERGDSAVYLCASSETGAEKLFFGSGTQLSVL.

The chain combines TRBV25-1 with TRBJ2-2, with 7 bases lining up with TRBD2. This CDR3 has 12 residues. CDR1 is MGHDK, CDR2 SYGVNS, per germline. V gave up 8 bases and J gave up 5 bases; unmatched junction bases: 2. CDR3 loop: CASGRETGELFF. As DNA, the CDR3 is TGTGCCAGCGGGAGGGAAACCGGGGAGCTGTTTTTT. Combining the CDR3 with reference TRBV25-1 and TRBJ2-2 gives the whole variable domain EADIYQTPRYLVIGTGKKITLECSQTMGHDKMYWYQQDPGMELHLIHYSYGVNSTEKGDLSSESTVSRIRTEHFPLTLESARPSHTSQYLCASGRETGELFFGEGSRLTVL.

The chain links TRBV18 to TRBJ2-2; weak D call: TRBD2 (6 bases). This CDR3 has 16 residues. Germline V gives CDR1 KGHSH, CDR2 LQKENI. V was cut by 2 bases and J by 7 bases, with 17 bases left in between. The CDR3 sequence is CASSPVDTDYGGELFF. CDR3 nucleotide sequence: TGTGCCAGCTCACCAGTGGACACGGACTATGGCGGGGAGCTGTTTTTT.

The rearrangement uses TRBV4-3 and TRBJ1-1; perhaps TRBD1 as D (5 bases). CDR3 size: 16 residues. The ends were cut back, 0 bases at V and 4 bases at J, with 15 bases in the middle. From germline, CDR1 is LGHNA and CDR2 YSLEER. The CDR3 DNA sequence: TGCGCCAGCAGCCAAGATCGCGGGGGATGGGGCACTGAAGCTTTCTTT. Translated: CASSQDRGGWGTEAFF.

The J gene is TRBJ2-7, the V gene TRBV28, with 13 bases matching TRBD2. This CDR3 spans 16 amino acids. The germline CDR1 and CDR2 sequences are MDHEN and SYDVKM. The ends lost 7 bases at V and 3 bases at J; junction bases unmatched: 9. CDR3 DNA sequence: TGTGCCAGCATTAACGGACTAGCGGGAGTAGGCTACGAGCAGTACTTC. Amino acid sequence: CASINGLAGVGYEQYF.

The chain joins TRBV4-1 to TRBJ2-7, with a weak D call TRBD2 (7 bases). Trimming cost V 0 bases and J 5 bases, with 20 bases left between them. The CDR3 runs to 17 residues. Germline lookup yields CDR1 MGHRA and CDR2 YSYEKL. CDR3 sequence (DNA): TGCGCCAGCAGCCAAGATCGAGGGGGACGGGGGGTGGACGAGCAGTACTTC. It codes for CASSQDRGGRGVDEQYF.

This rearrangement joins TRBV4-2 to TRBJ1-4; 8 bases are a match to TRBD1. V lost 1 base to trimming and J lost 7 bases; unmatched junction nucleotides: 2. CDR1 LGHNA and CDR2 YNFKEQ come from the germline V gene. The CDR3 consists of 14 residues. The CDR3 DNA is TGTGCCAGCAGCCAAGGGACAGGGACTGAAAAACTGTTTTTT. It translates to CASSQGTGTEKLFF.

The CDR3 loop reads CAWSATGFNEKLFF. CDR3 in DNA: TGTGCCTGGAGTGCAACAGGCTTTAATGAAAAACTGTTTTTT. The genes are TRBV30 and TRBJ1-4; tentatively, D is TRBD1 (5 bases). The CDR3 covers 14 residues. Germline V CDR1 and CDR2: GTSNPN, SVGIG (reference sequence). V was cut by 1 base and J by 4 bases, with 10 bases left in between.

The chain links TRBV28 to TRBJ1-3; no firm D call. Germline CDR1 MDHEN, CDR2 SYDVKM. This CDR3 has 15 amino acids. V lost 2 bases to trimming and J lost 7 bases, with 15 bases between them. CDR3 DNA: TGTGCCAGCAGTTTAGATGGAAGGGATTGGAACACCATATATTTT. Protein sequence: CASSLDGRDWNTIYF.

The chain couples TRBV19 to TRBJ1-4, with D possibly matching TRBD1 (6 bases). Trimming removed 0 bases at V and 9 bases at J, with 8 bases between. This CDR3 contains 13 residues. Germline V lookup: CDR1 LNHDA, CDR2 SQIVND (reference sequence). The DNA for the CDR3 is TGTGCCAGTAGTATAGAGGACAGTCAAAAACTGTTTTTT. Residues: CASSIEDSQKLFF.

The chain is built from TRBV2 and TRBJ2-7; maybe TRBD2 (6 bases). This CDR3 comprises 13 residues. Trimming shortened V by 8 bases and J by 2 bases, and 13 bases separated the two germline ends. The V gene's germline CDR1 is SNHLY and CDR2 FYNNEI. This CDR3 reads CASVRAGTYEQYF. In nucleotides, the CDR3 is TGTGCCAGCGTAAGGGCGGGGACCTACGAGCAGTACTTC. Full variable domain (remainder filled in from reference TRBV2 and TRBJ2-7): EPEVTQTPSHQVTQMGQEVILRCVPISNHLYFYWYRQILGQKVEFLVSFYNNEISEKSEIFDDQFSVERPDGSNFTLKIRSTKLEDSAMYFCASVRAGTYEQYFGPGTRLTVT.

This clone is a singleton in its sample. The gene calls are TRBV18 and TRBJ1-2, with 12 bases fitting TRBD1. In germline, CDR1 is KGHSH, CDR2 LQKENI. Losses at the gene ends were 4 bases for V and 6 bases for J; bases not matched to a gene: 6. The CDR3 consists of 15 residues. For the CDR3, the DNA is TGTGCCAGCTCACGCCGGGACAGGGGGCTCGATGGCTACACCTTC. Translation gives CASSRRDRGLDGYTF.

The chain recombines TRBV18 with TRBJ1-1, with a weak D call TRBD1 (6 bases). Germline lookup yields CDR1 KGHSH and CDR2 LQKENI. V lost 0 bases and J lost 4, with 33 bases in between. CDR3 size: 22 residues. As DNA, the CDR3 is TGTGCCAGCTCACCACCGCCGTCGGTTTTAGCGCAGGGGCGCGTGATATTCACTGAAGCTTTCTTT. Protein sequence: CASSPPPSVLAQGRVIFTEAFF.

This clone was seen only a few times. J is TRBJ2-1 and V is TRBV27; no firm D call. The germline V gene encodes CDR1 MNHEY and CDR2 SMNVEV (reference sequence). V was cut by 6 bases and J by 10 bases, with 13 bases left in between. There are 12 residues in the CDR3. CDR3 DNA: TGTGCCAGCAGCCACGGCATGGCAGAGCAGTTCTTC. Translated: CASSHGMAEQFF.

This chain connects TRBV4-3 to TRBJ2-1; 12 bases fit TRBD2. The length of the CDR3 is 16 residues. Germline lookup yields CDR1 LGHNA and CDR2 YSLEER. The V and J ends lost 0 bases and 6 bases, in that order; junction bases with no gene match: 3. CDR3 sequence reads: CASSQDLTSGGNEQFF. The CDR3 DNA is TGCGCCAGCAGCCAAGACTTGACTAGCGGGGGCAATGAGCAGTTCTTC.

This clone was observed a few times. J is TRBJ1-1 and V is TRBV29-1, with 7 bases lining up with TRBD1. This CDR3 comprises 13 residues. V lost 5 bases, J lost 1 base, and 4 bases stayed unmatched. In germline, CDR1 is SQVTM, CDR2 ANQGSEA. In DNA form, the CDR3 reads TGCAGCGTTTTGGGACAGCCGAACACTGAAGCTTTCTTT. Translating gives CSVLGQPNTEAFF.

This chain connects TRBV28 to TRBJ1-5, with D possibly TRBD1 on 5 matching bases. V lost 6 bases to trimming and J lost 0 bases, with 12 bases between them. Germline V CDR1 and CDR2: MDHEN, SYDVKM. The CDR3 consists of 15 residues. CDR3 residues: CASSTGSYSNQPQHF. The CDR3 coding sequence is TGTGCCAGCAGCACAGGCTCTTATAGCAATCAGCCCCAGCATTTT.